This TCR beta chain is drawn from a study of blood T cell repertoires in COVID-19 (dated by TCRdb to the early 2020s). Describing the broader study: Samples from collaborators originated in the United States, Italy and Spain and spanned both the acute and convalescent phases of COVID-19. The samples were drawn from two sources: the first 160 participants of the ongoing ImmuneRACE study, and 1,000 to 1,500 subjects contributed by 6 global collaborators. The repertoires were made available in a free public database intended to serve as a resource for research on the immune response to SARS-CoV-2. The dataset comprised deeply sampled blood TCRbeta repertoires from subjects exposed to, actively infected with, or recovered from COVID-19. Sample metadata almost always included a de-identified subject ID, COVID-19 status, age in years and sex. The material from the prospective study consisted of cDNA or gDNA derived from T cells, B-cell-depleted T cells, or PBMCs. HLA class I and class II types, where available, came from metadata supplied by the sample provider rather than from assay-based typing.

Another Seattle source contributed samples from volunteer blood donors who had recovered from COVID-19. Whole blood was collected in K2EDTA tubes by collaborating institutions according to the institutions' own protocols. For TCRbeta analysis, collaborators shipped samples as frozen whole blood, isolated PBMCs, or DNA extracted from either of those sample types. The immunoSEQ Assay, a bias-controlled multiplex PCR, was used to amplify TCRbeta CDR3 regions from genomic DNA. Concerning the study's data processing: The number of nucleated cells in each sample was estimated by amplification of reference gene primers within the assay. To quantify the absolute abundance of each unique TCRbeta CDR3 rearrangement, sequence reads were collapsed and filtered. For each sample, productive Simpson clonality was calculated as the square root of Simpson's diversity index across productive rearrangements. What TCRdb holds here is the immuneACCESS table cut down to in-frame rearrangements. Part of the clones is not present; checked against another copy, under half of the missing clones reflect an unresolved V gene, and the others are unexplained. V and J calls and clone size are those listed in that table; D and trimming were worked out from the DNA. This sample is represented by 300,000 or so clones; about 87% of them were singletons. Of the sample, around 8% is held by the ten largest clones.

Here V drops 6 bases and J drops 2 bases, and the junction holds 8 bases not matched to any gene. From a lookup of the germline V gene, CDR1 and CDR2 are MDHEN and SYDVKM. The CDR3, cysteine through phenylalanine, is 16 amino acids long. Only the CDR3 region is kept as DNA, spanning 48 bases read in frame from base 1. In this sample, this clone turned up once. Its recognized antigen is unknown. Per-base quality was not reported, and no clone a single base away is much larger than it. Overall study outcomes, separate from this receptor: How much clinical and demographic metadata was included differed by source and by participant, and the metadata was provided uncurated.

The chain uses TRBV28 and TRBJ2-3; 10 bases in the junction line up with TRBD2. Source material: peripheral blood. The sequence came from a woman in her forties or fifties who had recovered from COVID-19. The CDR3 protein: CASRSSGSPSTDTQYF. The DNA reads TGTGCCAGCAGGTCTAGCGGGAGTCCATCCACAGATACGCAGTATTTT.